The 29 T cell receptor beta chains listed next were all sequenced from one sample in a study of blood T cell repertoires in COVID-19. Assay: immunoSEQ multiplex PCR; the TCRdb copy retains only in-frame clones and omits some. The sample lists 150,000 or so clones; about nine tenths were seen once. Input material: peripheral blood. The source is a woman between 70 and 85 years old with acute or convalescent COVID-19.

The CDR3 nucleotides read TGTGCCAGCAGCCCGGGACAGGTCCCCCAGCCCCAGCATTTT. This sequence encodes CASSPGQVPQPQHF. The chain employs TRBV5-5 and TRBJ1-5; 8 bases align to TRBD1. The CDR3 length is 14 residues. Germline V CDR1 and CDR2: SGHKS, YYEKEE (reference sequence). J lost 7 bases, V lost 4 bases, and 7 bases had no gene match.

The chain couples TRBV7-8 to TRBJ2-7, with 10 bases aligning to TRBD1. The trim removed 0 bases at V and 7 bases at J, leaving 18 bases unmatched. The CDR3 is 19 amino acids. The germline gives CDR1 SGHVS, CDR2 FQNEAQ. The CDR3 DNA follows: TGTGCCAGCAGCTTAGCGCTCGGACAGGGGGACGCCATGCCGTCTGAGCAGTACTTC. As protein: CASSLALGQGDAMPSEQYF.

The rearrangement joins TRBV6-1 to TRBJ2-5, with D possibly being TRBD1 (6 bases). V was shortened by 0 bases and J by 4 bases, with 15 bases between the two germline ends. The CDR3 runs to 16 residues. Per the germline V gene, CDR1 is MNHNS and CDR2 is SASEGT. CDR3 bases: TGTGCCAGCAGTGAAGCACGTCTGAGCAGGGGAGAGACCCAGTACTTC. This gives the protein CASSEARLSRGETQYF.

A note on this clone: The junction departs from the called germline gene at one end, perhaps through a read error. The chain uses TRBV7-7 and TRBJ2-7; 10 bases are shared with TRBD1. The CDR3 length is 14 residues. Germline-derived CDR1 and CDR2 are SSHAT and FNYEAQ (reference sequence). DNA of the CDR3: TGTGCTAGCAGCTCCGGGACAGGGGCCTACGAGCAGTACTTC. Translation gives CASSSGTGAYEQYF.

The chain links TRBV11-2 to TRBJ2-1; 12 bases align to TRBD2. CDR1 is SGHAT, CDR2 FQNNGV, per germline. The CDR3 runs to 17 residues. The ends lost 1 base at V and 4 bases at J; junction bases unmatched: 5. CDR3 nucleotides: TGTGCCAGCAGCTTAGTAAGGCTAGCGGGAGGGTACAATGAGCAGTTCTTC. It yields the protein CASSLVRLAGGYNEQFF.

This clone is a singleton in its sample. Distinct nucleotide sequences in the sample also encode this CDR3. The chain is built from TRBV29-1 and TRBJ2-7; possible D gene TRBD1, 6 bases. Trimming took 2 bases from V and 1 from J, leaving 6 bases between them. CDR1 and CDR2 from the germline V gene are SQVTM and ANQGSEA. CDR3 length: 12 residues. The CDR3 DNA sequence: TGCAGCGTTGAAAGGGGGTCCTACGAGCAGTACTTC. Translating it yields CSVERGSYEQYF.

As DNA, the CDR3 is TGTGCCAGCAGCTCCAGAACAGACAGGGTCGGGGCTTTCTTT. Residues: CASSSRTDRVGAFF. This chain connects TRBV13 to TRBJ1-1; 7 positions agree with TRBD1. CDR3 length: 14 amino acids. Trimming at V came to 4 bases and at J to 11 bases, leaving 13 bases not matched to a gene. CDR1 PRHDT and CDR2 FYEKMQ come from the germline V gene (reference sequence).

The CDR3 DNA is TGTGCCAGCAGCTTGGGGCAGGGTCATTCACCCCTCCACTTT. Protein sequence: CASSLGQGHSPLHF. The chain uses TRBV5-8 and TRBJ1-6; maybe TRBD1 (5 bases). This CDR3 spans 14 amino acids. Trimming shortened V by 0 bases and J by 8 bases, and 9 bases separated the two germline ends. Germline values: CDR1 SGHTS, CDR2 YDEGEE.

V usage is TRBV21-1 and J usage is TRBJ2-3; TRBD2 is taken as the D call from the table, unchecked against the DNA. TRBV21-1 is a pseudogene locus. This CDR3 comprises 17 residues. The CDR3 coding sequence is TGTGCCAGCAGCAAAGGAGGCAGACCCTACCGCACAGATACGCAGTATTTT. This sequence encodes CASSKGGRPYRTDTQYF.

V and J are TRBV7-2 and TRBJ2-3, with TRBD2 as a possible D gene (6 bases). V was shortened by 2 bases and J by 1 base, with 13 bases between the two germline ends. There are 16 residues in the CDR3. Germline CDR1 reads SGHTA; CDR2 reads FQGNSA. CDR3 loop: CASSLPIADRTDTQYF. The DNA for the CDR3 is TGTGCCAGCAGCTTACCGATAGCGGACCGCACAGATACGCAGTATTTT.

This clone showed up just once. The V and J genes are TRBV7-2 and TRBJ2-5, with 12 bases identical to TRBD2. CDR3 length: 15 residues. CDR1 is SGHTA, CDR2 FQGNSA, per germline. Trimming removed 6 bases from V and 5 bases from J; junction bases left unmatched: 7. Here the CDR3 reads CASRPTSGSGETQYF. The CDR3 DNA reads as TGTGCCAGCAGACCGACTAGCGGGAGTGGCGAGACCCAGTACTTC.

The chain recombines TRBV5-4 with TRBJ2-1, with 7 bases matching TRBD2. Losses at the gene ends were 7 bases for V and 2 bases for J; bases not matched to a gene: 6. The germline gives CDR1 SGHNT, CDR2 YYREEE (reference sequence). The CDR3 totals 14 residues. The CDR3 bases are TGTGCCAGCGGGGGGGGTAGCCCCTACAATGAGCAGTTCTTC. Its translation: CASGGGSPYNEQFF.

The table lists this clone with a few counts. Other DNA sequences in the sample encode the same CDR3. The rearrangement joins TRBV4-3 to TRBJ1-5, with D uncertain. CDR3 length: 13 residues. Trimming took 0 bases from V and 5 from J, leaving 5 bases between them. Per germline, CDR1 LGHNA and CDR2 YSLEER. The CDR3 reads CASSQDRDQPQHF. The CDR3 DNA reads TGCGCCAGCAGCCAAGATCGCGATCAGCCCCAGCATTTT.

The chain recombines TRBV4-3 with TRBJ1-1, with 7 bases that match TRBD1. Germline CDR1 LGHNA, CDR2 YSLEER. Losses at the gene ends were 2 bases for V and 0 bases for J; bases not matched to a gene: 3. The CDR3 extends over 15 amino acids. CDR3 DNA sequence: TGCGCCAGCAGCCAACAGACAGGGTTGAACACTGAAGCTTTCTTT. Protein product: CASSQQTGLNTEAFF.

The chain joins TRBV5-1 to TRBJ1-1, with D tentatively TRBD1 (6 bases). CDR1 SGHRS and CDR2 YFSETQ come from the germline V gene. Trimming removed 0 bases at V and 5 bases at J, with 17 bases between. The CDR3 consists of 16 residues. The CDR3 bases are TGCGCCAGCAGCTTGGGGGGGCCCGCGCATGGAACTGAAGCTTTCTTT. It encodes CASSLGGPAHGTEAFF.

V is TRBV5-4 and J is TRBJ2-1, with 9 bases lining up with TRBD1. Per germline, CDR1 SGHNT and CDR2 YYREEE (reference sequence). V dropped 1 base and J dropped 0; count of bases not matched to a gene: 2. The length of the CDR3 is 16 residues. This CDR3 is CASSLLGQGSYNEQFF. CDR3 coding DNA: TGTGCCAGCAGCTTGTTGGGACAGGGCTCCTACAATGAGCAGTTCTTC. The full variable domain, with the rest looked up from reference TRBV5-4 and TRBJ2-1, is ETGVTQSPTHLIKTRGQQVTLRCSSQSGHNTVSWYQQALGQGPQFIFQYYREEENGRGNFPPRFSGLQFPNYSSELNVNALELDDSALYLCASSLLGQGSYNEQFFGPGTRLTVL.

J is TRBJ1-1 and V is TRBV6-5, with unresolved D. The germline CDR1 and CDR2 sequences are MNHEY and SVGAGI. V was clipped by 2 bases and J by 1 base, with 5 bases between them. The CDR3 consists of 13 residues. The DNA of the CDR3 is TGTGCCAGCAGTTACAAGAGGAACACTGAAGCTTTCTTT. Protein: CASSYKRNTEAFF.

This chain uses TRBV6-5 with TRBJ1-1; D gene unclear. The V and J ends lost 2 bases and 1 base respectively, with 14 bases between them. The CDR3 totals 16 residues. CDR1 and CDR2 (germline): MNHEY, SVGAGI. CDR3 loop: CASSYIPSFSNTEAFF. CDR3 DNA sequence: TGTGCCAGCAGTTACATCCCCAGTTTCTCGAACACTGAAGCTTTCTTT.

The rearrangement joins TRBV12-3 or TRBV12-4 to TRBJ2-6; D is unresolved. V lost 5 bases to trimming and J lost 2 bases, with 4 bases between them. This CDR3 contains 13 residues. CDR3 DNA: TGTGCCAGCAGTCCTGCTGGGGCCAACGTCCTGACTTTC. Its protein is CASSPAGANVLTF.

The chain has TRBV11-2 and TRBJ2-7, with D perhaps TRBD1 (6 bases). The germline gives CDR1 SGHAT, CDR2 FQNNGV. Trimming cost V 0 bases and J 6 bases, with 6 bases left between them. The CDR3 extends over 12 amino acids. The CDR3 DNA reads as TGTGCCAGCAGCTTAGACAGGGGCGAGCAGTACTTC. Protein product: CASSLDRGEQYF. The full variable domain, rest sourced from reference TRBV11-2 and TRBJ2-7, is EAGVAQSPRYKIIEKRQSVAFWCNPISGHATLYWYQQILGQGPKLLIQFQNNGVVDDSQLPKDRFSAERLKGVDSTLKIQPAKLEDSAVYLCASSLDRGEQYFGPGTRLTVT.

This chain links TRBV2 with TRBJ2-1; D perhaps matches TRBD2 (5 bases). This CDR3 is 12 amino acids long. CDR1 is SNHLY and CDR2 is FYNNEI in the germline V gene. Trimming shortened V by 1 base and J by 10 bases, and 8 bases separated the two germline ends. CDR3 sequence reads: CASSEGEGEQFF. The CDR3 region has the DNA TGTGCCAGCAGTGAAGGAGAGGGAGAGCAGTTCTTC.

The chain has TRBV24-1 and TRBJ2-6, with D perhaps matching TRBD1 (8 bases). CDR3 size: 19 residues. V lost 4 bases to trimming and J lost 1 base, with 19 bases between them. The germline V gene encodes CDR1 KGHDR and CDR2 SFDVKD. This CDR3 reads CATSEGGTGIQSGANVLTF. The CDR3 bases are TGTGCCACCAGTGAGGGGGGGACAGGAATACAATCTGGGGCCAACGTCCTGACTTTC.

As DNA, the CDR3 is TGTGCCAGCAGCTTAGGACTAGCGGGAGTGGCGGGCGAGACCCAGTACTTC. Translating it yields CASSLGLAGVAGETQYF. This chain links TRBV7-2 with TRBJ2-5; 12 bases are shared with TRBD2. CDR3 length: 17 amino acids. V trimming: 1 base; J trimming: 5 bases; junction bases outside the gene matches: 8. The V gene's germline CDR1 is SGHTA and CDR2 FQGNSA.

This clone was seen only a few times. The gene calls are TRBV2 and TRBJ1-2; 9 bases match TRBD1. The CDR3 extends over 16 amino acids. Unmatched junction bases numbered 10, after V lost 5 bases and J lost 3 bases. CDR1 is SNHLY and CDR2 is FYNNEI in the germline V gene. The CDR3 sequence is CASSQSDRGDYYGYTF. The CDR3 DNA follows: TGTGCCAGCAGTCAGTCCGACAGGGGGGATTACTATGGCTACACCTTC.

The chain has TRBV5-6 and TRBJ2-7; tentatively, D is TRBD1 (6 bases). Between the trimmed V and J ends, which lost 2 bases and 1 base, there was a span of 13 bases. The CDR3 has 15 residues. The germline gives CDR1 SGHDT, CDR2 YYEEEE. The CDR3 here is CASSFRGTLSYEQYF. CDR3 nucleotide sequence: TGTGCCAGCAGCTTCAGGGGTACGCTATCCTACGAGCAGTACTTC. Drawing the rest from reference TRBV5-6 and TRBJ2-7, the complete variable domain is DAGVTQSPTHLIKTRGQQVTLRCSPKSGHDTVSWYQQALGQGPQFIFQYYEEEERQRGNFPDRFSGHQFPNYSSELNVNALLLGDSALYLCASSFRGTLSYEQYFGPGTRLTVT.

The J gene is TRBJ2-3, the V gene TRBV7-9, with 9 bases that match TRBD2. This CDR3 contains 16 residues. Germline lookup yields CDR1 SEHNR and CDR2 FQNEAQ (reference sequence). V shed 2 bases, J shed 5 bases, and the junction held 8 bases outside the gene matches. Here the CDR3 reads CASSLWGGRAQDTQYF. In nucleotides, the CDR3 is TGTGCCAGCAGCTTATGGGGCGGGAGGGCCCAAGATACGCAGTATTTT.

This chain links TRBV24-1 with TRBJ2-1; D is unclear. The CDR3 totals 11 residues. Trimming pared 7 bases from V and 6 bases from J, leaving 6 bases between. CDR1 and CDR2 (germline): KGHDR, SFDVKD. The CDR3 region has the DNA TGTGCCACCAGAACCAGCAATGAGCAGTTCTTC. Translating gives CATRTSNEQFF.

V is TRBV29-1 and J is TRBJ2-3, with a tentative D call TRBD2 (5 bases). This CDR3 contains 12 residues. V lost 6 bases to trimming and J lost 0 bases, with 7 bases between them. Germline CDR1 SQVTM, CDR2 ANQGSEA. The CDR3 nucleotides read TGCAGCGTGACTACTAGCACAGATACGCAGTATTTT. The encoded protein is CSVTTSTDTQYF.

The chain combines TRBV27 with TRBJ1-2; possible D gene TRBD1, 6 bases. Germline V CDR1 and CDR2: MNHEY, SMNVEV (reference sequence). The CDR3 is 15 residues long. The V gene lost 5 bases and the J gene lost 2 bases, with 15 bases spanning the gap. This CDR3 is CASSPNRVRNYGYTF. CDR3 nucleotides: TGTGCCAGCAGTCCCAACAGGGTACGGAACTATGGCTACACCTTC.